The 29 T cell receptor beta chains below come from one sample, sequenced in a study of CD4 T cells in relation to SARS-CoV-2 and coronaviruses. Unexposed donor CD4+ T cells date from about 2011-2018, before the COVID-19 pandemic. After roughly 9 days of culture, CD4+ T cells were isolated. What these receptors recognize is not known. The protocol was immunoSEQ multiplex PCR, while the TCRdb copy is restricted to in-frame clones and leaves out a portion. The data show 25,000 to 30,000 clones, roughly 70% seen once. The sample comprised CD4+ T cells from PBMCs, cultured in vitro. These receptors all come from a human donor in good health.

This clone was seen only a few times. In DNA, the CDR3 is TGCGCCAGCAGCGTGAGACAGGGAGGCGAGCAGTACTTC. Its translation: CASSVRQGGEQYF. The chain combines TRBV5-1 with TRBJ2-7, with D tentatively TRBD1 (7 bases). V gave up 4 bases and J gave up 6 bases, with 14 bases separating them. The CDR3 length is 13 residues. Germline CDR1 is SGHRS and CDR2 is YFSETQ.

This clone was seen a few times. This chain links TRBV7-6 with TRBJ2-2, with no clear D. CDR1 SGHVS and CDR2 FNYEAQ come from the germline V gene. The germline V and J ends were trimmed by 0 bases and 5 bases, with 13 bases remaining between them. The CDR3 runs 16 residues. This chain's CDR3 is CASSLAPTTQTGELFF. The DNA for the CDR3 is TGTGCCAGCAGCTTAGCCCCAACCACTCAAACCGGGGAGCTGTTTTTT.

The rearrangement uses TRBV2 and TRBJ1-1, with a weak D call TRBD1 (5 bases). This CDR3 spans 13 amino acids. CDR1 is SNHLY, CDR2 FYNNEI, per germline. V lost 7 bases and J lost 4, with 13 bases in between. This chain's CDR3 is CASNSQGTTEAFF. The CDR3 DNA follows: TGTGCCAGCAATTCCCAGGGTACCACTGAAGCTTTCTTT.

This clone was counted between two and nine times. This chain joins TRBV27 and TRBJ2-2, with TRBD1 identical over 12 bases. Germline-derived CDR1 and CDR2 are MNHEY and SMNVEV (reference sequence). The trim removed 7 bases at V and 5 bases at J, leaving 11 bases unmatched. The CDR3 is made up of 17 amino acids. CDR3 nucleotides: TGTGCCAGCACTCAACACCGGGACAGGGGGCTGACCGGGGAGCTGTTTTTT. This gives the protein CASTQHRDRGLTGELFF.

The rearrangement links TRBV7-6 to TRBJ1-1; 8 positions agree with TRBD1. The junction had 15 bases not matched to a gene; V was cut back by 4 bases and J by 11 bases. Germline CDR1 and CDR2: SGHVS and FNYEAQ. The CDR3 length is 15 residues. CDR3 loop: CASSSPRTAGGRAFF. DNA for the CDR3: TGTGCCAGCAGCTCGCCAAGGACTGCAGGGGGCAGGGCTTTCTTT.

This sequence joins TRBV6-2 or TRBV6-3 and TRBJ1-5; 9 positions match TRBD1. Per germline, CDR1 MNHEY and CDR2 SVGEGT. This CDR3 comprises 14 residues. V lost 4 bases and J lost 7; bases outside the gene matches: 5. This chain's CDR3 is CASSWTGVEQPQHF. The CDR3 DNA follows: TGTGCCAGCAGTTGGACAGGGGTTGAACAGCCCCAGCATTTT.

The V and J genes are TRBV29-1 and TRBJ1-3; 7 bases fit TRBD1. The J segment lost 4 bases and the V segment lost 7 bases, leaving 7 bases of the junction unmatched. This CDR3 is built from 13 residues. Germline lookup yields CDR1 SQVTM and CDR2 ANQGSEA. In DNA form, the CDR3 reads TGCAGCGCGCAGGGACAGCAAGGAAACACCATATATTTT. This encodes CSAQGQQGNTIYF.

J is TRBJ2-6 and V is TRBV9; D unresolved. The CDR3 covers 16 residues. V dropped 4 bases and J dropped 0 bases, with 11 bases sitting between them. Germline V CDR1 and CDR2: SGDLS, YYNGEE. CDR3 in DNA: TGTGCCAGCAGCCCCAATGGGCACTCTGGGGCCAACGTCCTGACTTTC. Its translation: CASSPNGHSGANVLTF. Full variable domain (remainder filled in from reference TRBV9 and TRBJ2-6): DSGVTQTPKHLITATGQRVTLRCSPRSGDLSVYWYQQSLDQGLQFLIQYYNGEERAKGNILERFSAQQFPDLHSELNLSSLELGDSALYFCASSPNGHSGANVLTFGAGSRLTVL.

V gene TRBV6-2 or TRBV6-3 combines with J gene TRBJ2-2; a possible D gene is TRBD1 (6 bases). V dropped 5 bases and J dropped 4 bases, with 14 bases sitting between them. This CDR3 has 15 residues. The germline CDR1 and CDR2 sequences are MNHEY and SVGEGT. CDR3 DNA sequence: TGTGCCAGCAGTCCCCCAGGACAGAGCACCGGGGAGCTGTTTTTT. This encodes CASSPPGQSTGELFF.

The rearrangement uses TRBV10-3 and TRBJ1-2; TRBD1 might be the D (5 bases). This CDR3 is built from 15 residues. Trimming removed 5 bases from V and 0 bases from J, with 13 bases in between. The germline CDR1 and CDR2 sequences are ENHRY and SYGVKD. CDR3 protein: CAISPGNQANYGYTF. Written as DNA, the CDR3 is TGTGCCATCAGTCCAGGGAATCAAGCTAACTATGGCTACACCTTC.

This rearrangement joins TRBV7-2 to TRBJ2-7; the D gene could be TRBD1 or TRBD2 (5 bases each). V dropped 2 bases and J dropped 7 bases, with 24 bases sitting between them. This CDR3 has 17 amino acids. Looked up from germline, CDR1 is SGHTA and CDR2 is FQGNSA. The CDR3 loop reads CASSLISGAWGFGEQYF. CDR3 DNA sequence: TGTGCCAGCAGCTTAATATCCGGGGCTTGGGGATTTGGGGAGCAGTACTTC.

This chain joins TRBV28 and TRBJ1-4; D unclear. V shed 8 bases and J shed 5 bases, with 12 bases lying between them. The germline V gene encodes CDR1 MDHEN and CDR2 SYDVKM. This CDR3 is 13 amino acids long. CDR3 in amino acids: CASGPPMNEKLFF. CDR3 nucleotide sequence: TGTGCCAGCGGCCCTCCCATGAATGAAAAACTGTTTTTT.

Here the CDR3 reads CASSVGVSPESPLHF. In DNA, the CDR3 is TGTGCCAGCAGCGTAGGTGTCAGTCCAGAGTCACCCCTCCACTTT. This chain connects TRBV9 to TRBJ1-6; no firm D call. Germline-derived CDR1 and CDR2 are SGDLS and YYNGEE. This CDR3 is 15 amino acids long. The germline V and J ends were trimmed by 0 bases and 10 bases, with 14 bases remaining between them.

CDR3 loop: CASSLAGSSNQPQHF. The CDR3 DNA reads TGCGCCAGCAGCTTGGCCGGGTCTAGCAATCAGCCCCAGCATTTT. The V call is TRBV5-1, the J call TRBJ1-5; D unclear. V lost 0 bases and J 0 bases, leaving 7 bases between the germline ends. Looked up from germline, CDR1 is SGHRS and CDR2 is YFSETQ. There are 15 residues in the CDR3.

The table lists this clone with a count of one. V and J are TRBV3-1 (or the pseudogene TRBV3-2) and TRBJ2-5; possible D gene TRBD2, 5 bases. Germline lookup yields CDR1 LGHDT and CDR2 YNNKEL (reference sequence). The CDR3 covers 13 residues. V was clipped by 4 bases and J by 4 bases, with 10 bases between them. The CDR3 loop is CASSLRGGETQYF. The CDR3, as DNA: TGTGCCAGCAGCCTCCGAGGAGGAGAGACCCAGTACTTC.

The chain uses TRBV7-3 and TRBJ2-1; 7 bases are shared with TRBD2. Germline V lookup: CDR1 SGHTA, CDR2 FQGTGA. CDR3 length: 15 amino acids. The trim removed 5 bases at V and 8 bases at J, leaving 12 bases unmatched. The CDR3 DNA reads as TGTGCCAGCAGCCCCTCTCTGGCAGCGGGGCATGAGCAGTTCTTC. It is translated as CASSPSLAAGHEQFF. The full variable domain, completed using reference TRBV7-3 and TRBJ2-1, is GAGVSQTPSNKVTEKGKYVELRCDPISGHTALYWYRQSLGQGPEFLIYFQGTGAADDSGLPNDRFFAVRPEGSVSTLKIQRTERGDSAVYLCASSPSLAAGHEQFFGPGTRLTVL.

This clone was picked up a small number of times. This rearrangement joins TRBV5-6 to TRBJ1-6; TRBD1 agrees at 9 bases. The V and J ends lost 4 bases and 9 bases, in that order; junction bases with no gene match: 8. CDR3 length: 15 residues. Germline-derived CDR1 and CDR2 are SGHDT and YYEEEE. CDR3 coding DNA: TGTGCCAGCAGCGTCCGGGACAGGGTCGTTTCACCCCTCCACTTT. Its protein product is CASSVRDRVVSPLHF.

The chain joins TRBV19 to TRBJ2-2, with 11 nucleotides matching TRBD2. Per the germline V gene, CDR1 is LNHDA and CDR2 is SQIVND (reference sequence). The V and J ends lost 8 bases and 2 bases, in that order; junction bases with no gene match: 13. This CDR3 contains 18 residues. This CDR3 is CASRYSPGLAANTGELFF. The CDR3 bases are TGTGCCAGTCGCTACTCCCCGGGACTAGCGGCTAACACCGGGGAGCTGTTTTTT.

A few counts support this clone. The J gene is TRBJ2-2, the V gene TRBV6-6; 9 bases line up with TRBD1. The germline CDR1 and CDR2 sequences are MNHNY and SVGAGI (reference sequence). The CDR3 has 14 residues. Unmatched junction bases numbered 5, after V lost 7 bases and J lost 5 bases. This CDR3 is CASTRTGVTGELFF. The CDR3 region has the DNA TGTGCCAGCACGAGGACAGGGGTTACCGGGGAGCTGTTTTTT.

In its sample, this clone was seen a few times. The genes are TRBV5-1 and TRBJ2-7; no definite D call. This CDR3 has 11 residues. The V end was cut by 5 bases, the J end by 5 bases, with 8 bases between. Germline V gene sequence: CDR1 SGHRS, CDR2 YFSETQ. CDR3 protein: CASRLVDEQYF. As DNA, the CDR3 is TGCGCCAGCAGACTCGTCGACGAGCAGTACTTC.

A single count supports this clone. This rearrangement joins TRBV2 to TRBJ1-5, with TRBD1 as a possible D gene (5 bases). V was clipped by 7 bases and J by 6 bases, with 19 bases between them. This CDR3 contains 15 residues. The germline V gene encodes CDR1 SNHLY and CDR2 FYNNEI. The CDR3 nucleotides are TGTGCCAGCACCCTAGGGGCAGGGCAGGGTCAGCCCCAGCATTTT. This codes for CASTLGAGQGQPQHF. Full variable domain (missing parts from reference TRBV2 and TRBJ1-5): EPEVTQTPSHQVTQMGQEVILRCVPISNHLYFYWYRQILGQKVEFLVSFYNNEISEKSEIFDDQFSVERPDGSNFTLKIRSTKLEDSAMYFCASTLGAGQGQPQHFGDGTRLSIL.

CDR3 loop: CASSQGRYEQYF. As DNA, the CDR3 is TGTGCCAGCAGCCAAGGGAGGTACGAGCAGTACTTC. V and J are TRBV14 and TRBJ2-7; the D gene is possibly TRBD2 (5 bases). The CDR3 has 12 residues. Trimming pared 1 base from V and 4 bases from J, leaving 5 bases between. The germline V gene encodes CDR1 SGHDN and CDR2 FVKESK.

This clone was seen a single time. CDR3 nucleotide sequence: TGTGCCAGCAGCGTAGAATGGGGGGACACAGATACGCAGTATTTT. Protein sequence: CASSVEWGDTDTQYF. The chain carries TRBV9 and TRBJ2-3; D possibly corresponds to TRBD2 (6 bases). V lost 0 bases, J lost 2 bases, and 10 bases lay in between. The CDR3 sequence is 15 residues long. Germline assignment: CDR1 SGDLS and CDR2 YYNGEE.

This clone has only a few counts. The CDR3 sequence: CSAQHGNTIYF. The CDR3, as DNA: TGCAGTGCCCAACACGGAAACACCATATATTTT. V gene TRBV20-1 combines with J gene TRBJ1-3; D call uncertain. V was pared by 6 bases and J by 4 bases, with 7 bases between. The CDR3 runs to 11 residues. The germline V gene encodes CDR1 DFQATT and CDR2 SNEGSKA (reference sequence).

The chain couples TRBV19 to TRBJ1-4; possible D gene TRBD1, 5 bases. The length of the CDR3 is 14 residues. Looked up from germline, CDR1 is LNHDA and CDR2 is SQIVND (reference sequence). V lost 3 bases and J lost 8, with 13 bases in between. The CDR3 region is CASSMGVSREKLFF. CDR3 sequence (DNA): TGTGCCAGTAGTATGGGGGTTTCACGGGAAAAACTGTTTTTT.

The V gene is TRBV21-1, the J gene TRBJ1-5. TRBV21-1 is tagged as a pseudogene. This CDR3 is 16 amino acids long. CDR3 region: CASTPGGKRSNQPQHF. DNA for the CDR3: TGTGCCAGCACCCCAGGAGGGAAGAGGAGCAATCAGCCCCAGCATTTT.

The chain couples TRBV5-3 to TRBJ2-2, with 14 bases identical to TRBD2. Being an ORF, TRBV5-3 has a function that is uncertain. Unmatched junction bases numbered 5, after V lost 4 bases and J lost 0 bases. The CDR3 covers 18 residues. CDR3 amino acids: CARSMGLAGDPNTGELFF. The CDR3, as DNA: TGTGCCAGAAGCATGGGACTAGCGGGAGACCCGAACACCGGGGAGCTGTTTTTT.

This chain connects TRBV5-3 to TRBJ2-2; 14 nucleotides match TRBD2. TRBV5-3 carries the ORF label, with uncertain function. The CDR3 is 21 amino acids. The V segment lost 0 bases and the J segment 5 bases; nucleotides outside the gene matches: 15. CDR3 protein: CARSLENPTSGGAGRTGELFF. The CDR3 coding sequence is TGTGCCAGAAGCTTGGAAAACCCGACTAGCGGGGGGGCCGGTAGGACCGGGGAGCTGTTTTTT.

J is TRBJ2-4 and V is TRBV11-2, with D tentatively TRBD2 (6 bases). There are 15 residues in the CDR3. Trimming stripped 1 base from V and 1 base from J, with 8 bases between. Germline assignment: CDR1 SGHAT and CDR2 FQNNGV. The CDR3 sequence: CASSLGGLAKNIQYF. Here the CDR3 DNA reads TGTGCCAGCAGCTTAGGGGGACTGGCCAAAAACATTCAGTACTTC.